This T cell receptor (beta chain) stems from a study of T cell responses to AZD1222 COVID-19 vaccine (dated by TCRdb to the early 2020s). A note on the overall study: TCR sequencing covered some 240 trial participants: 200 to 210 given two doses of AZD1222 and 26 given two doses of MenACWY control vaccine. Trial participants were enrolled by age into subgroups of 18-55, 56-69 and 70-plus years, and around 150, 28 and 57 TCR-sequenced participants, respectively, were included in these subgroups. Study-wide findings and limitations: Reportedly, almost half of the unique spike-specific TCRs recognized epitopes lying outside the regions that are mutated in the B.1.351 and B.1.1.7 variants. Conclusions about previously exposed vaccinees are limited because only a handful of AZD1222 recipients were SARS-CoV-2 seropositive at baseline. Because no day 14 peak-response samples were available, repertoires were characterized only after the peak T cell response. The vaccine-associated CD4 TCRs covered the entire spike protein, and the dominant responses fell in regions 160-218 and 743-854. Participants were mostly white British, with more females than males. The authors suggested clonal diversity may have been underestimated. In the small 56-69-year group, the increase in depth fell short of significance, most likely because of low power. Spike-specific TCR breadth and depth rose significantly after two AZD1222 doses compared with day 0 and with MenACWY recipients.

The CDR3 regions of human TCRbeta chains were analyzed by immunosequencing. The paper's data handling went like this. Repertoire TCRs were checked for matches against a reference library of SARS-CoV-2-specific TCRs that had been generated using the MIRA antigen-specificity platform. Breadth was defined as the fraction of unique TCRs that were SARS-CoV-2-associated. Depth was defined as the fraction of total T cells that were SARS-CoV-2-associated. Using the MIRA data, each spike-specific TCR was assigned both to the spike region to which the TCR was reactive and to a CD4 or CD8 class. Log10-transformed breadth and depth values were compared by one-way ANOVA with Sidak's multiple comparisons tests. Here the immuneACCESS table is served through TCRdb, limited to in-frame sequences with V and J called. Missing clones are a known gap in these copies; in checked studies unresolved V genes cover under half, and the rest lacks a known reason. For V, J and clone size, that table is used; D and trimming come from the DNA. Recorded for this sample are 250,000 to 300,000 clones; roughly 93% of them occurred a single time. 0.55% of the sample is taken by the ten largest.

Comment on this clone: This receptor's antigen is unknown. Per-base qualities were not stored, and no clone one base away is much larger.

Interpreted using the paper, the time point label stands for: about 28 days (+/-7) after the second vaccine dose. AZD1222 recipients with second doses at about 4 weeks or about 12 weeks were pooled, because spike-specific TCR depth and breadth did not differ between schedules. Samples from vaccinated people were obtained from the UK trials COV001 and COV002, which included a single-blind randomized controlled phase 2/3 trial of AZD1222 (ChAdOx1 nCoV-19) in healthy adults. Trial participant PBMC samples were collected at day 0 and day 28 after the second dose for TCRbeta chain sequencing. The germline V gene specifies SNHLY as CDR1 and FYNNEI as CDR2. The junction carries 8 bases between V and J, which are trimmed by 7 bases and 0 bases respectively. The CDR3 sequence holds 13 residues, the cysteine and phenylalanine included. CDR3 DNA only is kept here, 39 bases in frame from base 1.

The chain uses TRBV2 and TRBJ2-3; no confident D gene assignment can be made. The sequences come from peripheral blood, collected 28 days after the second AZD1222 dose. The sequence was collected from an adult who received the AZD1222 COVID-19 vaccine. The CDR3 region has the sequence CASTLGSTDTQYF. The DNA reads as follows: TGTGCCAGCACCTTGGGGAGCACAGATACGCAGTATTTT.